This TCR beta chain was identified during a study of Graves' ophthalmopathy and Graves' hyperthyroidism. The V gene end was trimmed by 1 base and the J gene end by 3 bases; junction bases not matched to a gene: 0. Germline V lookup: CDR1 SNHLY, CDR2 FYNNEI. The CDR3 sequence is 15 residues long. Investigators amplified TCR beta CDR3 regions from RNA transcripts. Following a first-round RT-PCR that used HTBI primers, a second-round multiplex PCR was carried out. TCRdb reanalysed the multiplex PCR reads using MiXCR and keeps one entry per CDR3 protein. In the table there are over a million distinct CDR3 sequences, 35% to 40% of which are singletons. This clonotype has at least ten counts.

Sample: peripheral blood or thyroid tissue (not recorded which). The sequence came from an adult man with Graves' hyperthyroidism. V is TRBV2 and J is TRBJ1-6, with TRBD1 matching over 7 bases. The CDR3: CASSEDRGYNSPLHF. In nucleotides, the CDR3 is TGTGCCAGCAGTGAAGACAGGGGCTATAATTCACCCCTCCACTTT.